The 27 T cell receptor beta chains below were found in one sample sequenced in a study of identical twins. TCRdb fed the 5' RACE reads into MiXCR, producing one record per CDR3 protein. Of under 400,000 distinct CDR3 sequences listed, approximately 8.7% were seen once; the top ten hold approximately 8.9%. The sample comprised naive T cells sorted from blood. These receptors came from a woman in her forties or fifties in good health.

This clonotype was found a few times. This chain joins TRBV20-1 and TRBJ1-1; 8 bases align to TRBD1. CDR3 size: 13 residues. V lost 5 bases and J lost 1; bases outside the gene matches: 3. The germline V gene has CDR1 DFQATT and CDR2 SNEGSKA (reference sequence). In DNA form, the CDR3 reads TGCAGTGCTGGCAGGGGGCCGAACACTGAAGCTTTCTTT. Amino acids: CSAGRGPNTEAFF.

V and J are TRBV29-1 and TRBJ2-1, with D perhaps TRBD2 (6 bases). From germline, CDR1 is SQVTM and CDR2 ANQGSEA. The CDR3 has 17 amino acids. Deletions cut 2 bases from V and 5 bases from J, with 22 bases between. CDR3 protein: CSVESAGRATLHNEQFF. The CDR3 coding sequence is TGCAGCGTTGAATCAGCGGGCCGGGCCACCCTCCACAATGAGCAGTTCTTC.

This clonotype turned up a few times. The chain uses TRBV30 and TRBJ1-1; the D is unclear. The germline V gene encodes CDR1 GTSNPN and CDR2 SVGIG (reference sequence). V dropped 0 bases and J dropped 2 bases, with 16 bases sitting between them. The CDR3 is 16 amino acids. In DNA form, the CDR3 reads TGTGCCTGGAGTGTACCCGGCAGGCCGGGCAACACTGAAGCTTTCTTT. Residues: CAWSVPGRPGNTEAFF.

The chain uses TRBV7-3 and TRBJ2-3; no definite D call. CDR3 length: 14 residues. Germline CDR1 and CDR2: SGHTA and FQGTGA. Trimming took 6 bases from V and 1 from J, leaving 11 bases between them. CDR3 sequence: CASRERKGTDTQYF. CDR3 DNA sequence: TGTGCCAGCAGAGAACGGAAGGGCACAGATACGCAGTATTTT.

The chain has TRBV12-3 or TRBV12-4 and TRBJ1-1; TRBD1 might be the D (6 bases). CDR3 length: 15 residues. Trimming took off 6 bases at V and 8 bases at J, with 22 bases between the two ends. In DNA, the CDR3 is TGTGCCAGCAGGGCGACAGGAGGGCTGGGTATCGAAGCTTTCTTT. It specifies CASRATGGLGIEAFF.

This clonotype occurred a few times. The chain combines TRBV24-1 with TRBJ2-2; D might be TRBD1 or TRBD2, each matching 6 bases. The CDR3 extends over 15 amino acids. V lost 6 bases to trimming and J lost 4 bases, with 14 bases between them. CDR1 and CDR2 (germline): KGHDR, SFDVKD. The CDR3: CATSPPGGGTGELFF. In nucleotides, the CDR3 is TGTGCCACCAGTCCGCCCGGGGGCGGCACCGGGGAGCTGTTTTTT.

This clonotype was detected many times. This rearrangement joins TRBV3-1 to TRBJ2-4; 7 bases align to TRBD1. With 6 bases clipped from V and 1 base from J, the junction kept 12 bases outside the gene matches. There are 17 residues in the CDR3. Germline CDR1 LGHDT, CDR2 YNNKEL (reference sequence). The DNA of the CDR3 is TGTGCCAGCAGATCGAGAATACTACAGGGGGCCAAAAACATTCAGTACTTC. The encoded protein is CASRSRILQGAKNIQYF.

The rearrangement uses TRBV7-9 and TRBJ2-2, with D maybe TRBD2 (7 bases). V was shortened by 6 bases and J by 5 bases, with 19 bases between the two germline ends. The germline gives CDR1 SEHNR, CDR2 FQNEAQ (reference sequence). This CDR3 spans 16 amino acids. The CDR3 is CASSLEGGQWTGELFF. In DNA, the CDR3 is TGTGCCAGCAGTCTCGAGGGGGGGCAATGGACCGGGGAGCTGTTTTTT.

In its sample, this clonotype was seen a few times. V is TRBV24-1 and J is TRBJ1-2; D not certain. The CDR3 covers 12 residues. Trimming took off 7 bases at V and 4 bases at J, with 9 bases between the two ends. The germline V gene encodes CDR1 KGHDR and CDR2 SFDVKD. CDR3 coding DNA: TGTGCCACCAGCCACGGGGTCTATGGCTACACCTTC. This sequence encodes CATSHGVYGYTF.

V and J are TRBV5-5 and TRBJ2-7, with 8 bases lining up with TRBD2. In germline, CDR1 is SGHKS, CDR2 YYEKEE (reference sequence). The junction had 5 bases not matched to a gene; V was cut back by 3 bases and J by 0 bases. This CDR3 comprises 15 residues. CDR3 protein: CASSWPTSDSYEQYF. The CDR3 DNA is TGTGCCAGCAGCTGGCCGACTAGCGACTCCTACGAGCAGTACTTC.

In its sample, this clonotype was seen many times. This chain connects TRBV3-1 to TRBJ1-6; 8 positions agree with TRBD1. CDR1 is LGHDT and CDR2 is YNNKEL in the germline V gene (reference sequence). CDR3 length: 17 residues. V lost 4 bases and J lost 5; bases outside the gene matches: 10. The CDR3 loop is CASSPGGTGGNNSPLHF. CDR3 DNA: TGTGCCAGCAGCCCCGGAGGAACAGGGGGGAATAATTCACCCCTCCACTTT.

This clonotype occurred many times. V gene TRBV10-3 combines with J gene TRBJ2-1; TRBD2 agrees at 8 bases. CDR1 is ENHRY, CDR2 SYGVKD, per germline. Germline trimming cut 10 bases from V and 2 bases from J; bases unmatched to any gene: 10. The length of the CDR3 is 15 residues. CDR3 DNA: TGTGCCAATAGCGGGGCAGCTCAACCCTACAATGAGCAGTTCTTC. Protein: CANSGAAQPYNEQFF.

This clonotype was recorded a few times. The chain combines TRBV20-1 with TRBJ2-7; the match to TRBD2 covers 8 bases. The V gene's germline CDR1 is DFQATT and CDR2 SNEGSKA (reference sequence). The V and J ends lost 7 bases and 3 bases, in that order; junction bases with no gene match: 8. The CDR3 spans 13 residues. This CDR3 is CSVLAGGVYEQYF. In nucleotides, the CDR3 is TGCAGTGTCCTCGCGGGAGGTGTCTACGAGCAGTACTTC.

This clonotype occurred a few times. V and J are TRBV27 and TRBJ2-7; D is undetermined. The germline V gene has CDR1 MNHEY and CDR2 SMNVEV (reference sequence). V was trimmed by 6 bases and J by 4 bases, leaving 13 bases between them. This CDR3 is 13 amino acids long. The CDR3 DNA follows: TGTGCCAGCAGCCCCGCGGAAGGGTACGAGCAGTACGTC. Encoded protein: CASSPAEGYEQYV.

In this sample, this clonotype turned up many times. V gene TRBV28 combines with J gene TRBJ2-7; a possible D gene is TRBD1 (5 bases). The ends were cut back, 5 bases at V and 4 bases at J, with 15 bases in the middle. CDR1 and CDR2 (germline): MDHEN, SYDVKM. The CDR3 extends over 14 amino acids. In DNA, the CDR3 is TGTGCCAGCAGTGTTACAGGAGTTCAATACGAGCAGTACTTC. This codes for CASSVTGVQYEQYF.

This clonotype was seen repeatedly, ten times or more. The gene calls are TRBV4-1 and TRBJ2-2, with 8 bases matching TRBD1. The CDR3 is 14 residues long. CDR1 is MGHRA, CDR2 YSYEKL, per germline. After removal of 6 bases from V and 6 bases from J, the junction contained 6 bases not matched to a gene. This CDR3 reads CASRTAGGSGELFF. CDR3 coding DNA: TGCGCCAGCAGGACCGCAGGGGGCTCCGGGGAGCTGTTTTTT.

The chain recombines TRBV21-1 with TRBJ2-4; the tabulated D call, TRBD1, remains unverified against the DNA. TRBV21-1 is a documented pseudogene. This CDR3 is 14 amino acids long. CDR3 DNA: TGTGCCAGCAGCACGGAACATCAGGGGGACATTCAGTACTTC. It translates to CASSTEHQGDIQYF.

Ten or more counts support this clonotype. V usage is TRBV24-1 and J usage is TRBJ2-2, with 7 bases identical to TRBD1. The V segment lost 10 bases and the J segment 2 bases; nucleotides outside the gene matches: 6. The CDR3 length is 14 residues. The V gene's germline CDR1 is KGHDR and CDR2 SFDVKD. Here the CDR3 DNA reads TGTGCCACGGGAGACAGGGCCAACACCGGGGAGCTGTTTTTT. It encodes CATGDRANTGELFF.

The J gene is TRBJ1-1, the V gene TRBV24-1; unclear D gene. CDR1 and CDR2 (germline): KGHDR, SFDVKD. There are 12 residues in the CDR3. The V end was cut by 9 bases, the J end by 7 bases, with 14 bases between. CDR3 residues: CATSQRGDEAFF. In DNA, the CDR3 is TGTGCCACCTCACAGCGTGGAGATGAAGCTTTCTTT.

The CDR3 loop reads CASSSRNSFTGELFF. In nucleotides, the CDR3 is TGCGCCAGCAGCTCACGGAATTCGTTCACCGGGGAGCTGTTTTTT. The chain employs TRBV5-1 and TRBJ2-2; no definite D call. With 3 bases removed from V and 4 bases from J, the gap between germline ends came to 13 bases. CDR3 length: 15 residues. CDR1 and CDR2 from the germline V gene are SGHRS and YFSETQ.

This clonotype was counted only a few times. The chain is built from TRBV12-3 or TRBV12-4 and TRBJ2-5, with D possibly TRBD2 on 6 matching bases. The CDR3 has 14 residues. The V end was cut by 3 bases, the J end by 1 base, with 9 bases between. The CDR3 spells CASSFRLVQETQYF. For the CDR3, the DNA is TGTGCCAGCAGTTTCAGACTAGTCCAAGAGACCCAGTACTTC.

At least ten counts were recorded for this clonotype. The chain links TRBV10-3 to TRBJ2-1; TRBD2 might be the D (5 bases). This CDR3 spans 15 amino acids. Germline assignment: CDR1 ENHRY and CDR2 SYGVKD. V lost 0 bases and J 8 bases, leaving 14 bases between the germline ends. CDR3: CAISESPTSTDEQFF. CDR3 nucleotide sequence: TGTGCCATCAGTGAGTCCCCAACTAGTACTGATGAGCAGTTCTTC.

V and J are TRBV27 and TRBJ2-2; D possibly matches TRBD1 or TRBD2 (5 bases each). Germline V gives CDR1 MNHEY, CDR2 SMNVEV (reference sequence). The CDR3 runs to 17 residues. Trimming removed 2 bases at V and 0 bases at J, with 13 bases between. In DNA form, the CDR3 reads TGTGCCAGCAGTTTAGACCGGGGCGGAGCGAACACCGGGGAGCTGTTTTTT. Translation: CASSLDRGGANTGELFF.

The chain recombines TRBV28 with TRBJ2-3; perhaps TRBD1 as D (5 bases). V was clipped by 2 bases and J by 2 bases, with 11 bases between them. The V gene's germline CDR1 is MDHEN and CDR2 SYDVKM. CDR3 length: 15 amino acids. CDR3 DNA sequence: TGTGCCAGCAGTTTAACGACAGATACCACAGATACGCAGTATTTT. Encoded protein: CASSLTTDTTDTQYF.

This clonotype occurred a few times. The chain couples TRBV20-1 to TRBJ2-1; D tentatively fits TRBD1 or TRBD2 (5 bases each). In germline, CDR1 is DFQATT, CDR2 SNEGSKA (reference sequence). The CDR3 is made up of 13 amino acids. V dropped 7 bases and J dropped 6 bases, with 16 bases sitting between them. CDR3 DNA sequence: TGCAGTGTTTTAGGGGACCCTGGCAATGAGCAGTTCTTC. It is translated as CSVLGDPGNEQFF.

The chain has TRBV29-1 and TRBJ2-1; 10 bases are shared with TRBD1. The CDR3 has 14 amino acids. Unmatched junction bases numbered 9, after V lost 6 bases and J lost 7 bases. Germline V lookup: CDR1 SQVTM, CDR2 ANQGSEA. The CDR3 region has the DNA TGCAGCGTCGTGGACAGGGGGGCATTTAATGAGCAGTTCTTC. Its translation is CSVVDRGAFNEQFF.

V usage is TRBV5-1 and J usage is TRBJ2-1; D is possibly TRBD2 (5 bases). In germline, CDR1 is SGHRS, CDR2 YFSETQ. The CDR3 loop spans 13 amino acids. The V end lost 7 bases, the J end lost 8 bases, and 16 bases lay between the germline ends. CDR3 DNA sequence: TGCGCCAGCTCTGGCCCAACTAGTTATGAGCAGTTCTTC. Protein product: CASSGPTSYEQFF.